The 24 T cell receptor beta chains below all came from one sample that was sequenced in a study of cytomegalovirus exposure and HLA in healthy donors. Both 60 Vbeta primers and 13 Jbeta primers went into the PCR. The repertoire was sequenced with immunoSEQ multiplex PCR; TCRdb's copy has only in-frame clones and lacks some. This table holds some 250,000 clones, roughly 80% found once. The specimen was PBMCs. The origin of the receptors is a woman in her forties in good health and CMV-seropositive.

V and J are TRBV4-2 and TRBJ1-1, with 8 bases aligning to TRBD1. The CDR3 covers 17 residues. V dropped 4 bases and J dropped 0; count of bases not matched to a gene: 10. The germline V gene encodes CDR1 LGHNA and CDR2 YNFKEQ. Written as DNA, the CDR3 is TGTGCCAGCAGCCTTAACGGACAGGGCTTCGTGAACACTGAAGCTTTCTTT. Protein sequence: CASSLNGQGFVNTEAFF.

V gene TRBV6-1 combines with J gene TRBJ1-2; 8 bases align to TRBD1. In germline, CDR1 is MNHNS, CDR2 SASEGT. The ends lost 3 bases at V and 5 bases at J; junction bases unmatched: 8. The CDR3 consists of 15 residues. The CDR3 DNA reads as TGTGCCAGCAGTGATACGGGACAGGATGTGTATGGCTACACCTTC. Amino acid sequence: CASSDTGQDVYGYTF.

The rearrangement joins TRBV6-5 to TRBJ1-1; possible D gene TRBD1, 5 bases. Germline-derived CDR1 and CDR2 are MNHEY and SVGAGI. Trimming left V 4 bases short and J 6 bases short, with 18 bases between. CDR3 length equals 15 residues. The CDR3, as DNA: TGTGCCAGCAGTTCCGGACTTTCATCGGGGGCTGAAGCTTTCTTT. Translated: CASSSGLSSGAEAFF.

The gene calls are TRBV4-3 and TRBJ2-2; 9 bases are a match to TRBD1. The germline gives CDR1 LGHNA, CDR2 YSLEER. V was clipped by 4 bases and J by 7 bases; unmatched bases: 7. This CDR3 has 15 amino acids. CDR3 nucleotides: TGCGCCAGCAGCCTACAGGGGGCTGGTGGCGGGGAGCTGTTTTTT. Its translation is CASSLQGAGGGELFF.

The rearrangement links TRBV11-3 to TRBJ1-1; 7 bases are shared with TRBD1. Germline-derived CDR1 and CDR2 are SGHNT and YENEEA. CDR3 length: 16 amino acids. V dropped 8 bases and J dropped 1; count of bases not matched to a gene: 13. As DNA, the CDR3 is TGTGCCAGCGGAGGCCCACAGGGGACGGGGAACACTGAAGCTTTCTTT. Translated, it gives CASGGPQGTGNTEAFF.

CDR3 in amino acids: CAISARDRTSNQPQHF. In DNA form, the CDR3 reads TGTGCCATCAGTGCCAGAGACAGGACGTCTAATCAGCCCCAGCATTTT. This chain uses TRBV10-3 with TRBJ1-5, with D tentatively TRBD1 (6 bases). CDR1 and CDR2 from the germline V gene are ENHRY and SYGVKD. V was shortened by 4 bases and J by 4 bases, with 17 bases between the two germline ends. The CDR3 spans 16 residues.

For the CDR3, the DNA is TGTGCCAGCAGCCTCGGGACTAGCGGGATGTCCTACGAGCAGTACTTC. The encoded protein is CASSLGTSGMSYEQYF. The chain carries TRBV5-4 and TRBJ2-7, with 13 bases lining up with TRBD2. In germline, CDR1 is SGHNT, CDR2 YYREEE (reference sequence). V lost 4 bases, J lost 1 base, and 5 bases stayed unmatched. The CDR3 is 16 residues long.

The J gene is TRBJ2-1, the V gene TRBV19; D may be TRBD2 (6 bases). Trimming cost V 5 bases and J 5 bases, with 22 bases left between them. The CDR3 loop spans 17 amino acids. Germline V gene data show CDR1 as LNHDA and CDR2 as SQIVND (reference sequence). CDR3 coding DNA: TGTGCCAGTAGTGCCCGACTAGTTTCTAGGGTTCACAATGAGCAGTTCTTC. It translates to CASSARLVSRVHNEQFF.

This chain connects TRBV14 to TRBJ2-7; TRBD2 agrees at 13 bases. V trimming: 4 bases; J trimming: 2 bases; junction bases outside the gene matches: 5. CDR3 length: 16 residues. Looked up from germline, CDR1 is SGHDN and CDR2 is FVKESK. The chain's CDR3 is CASSPRTSGGAYEQYF. DNA of the CDR3: TGTGCCAGCAGCCCGCGCACTAGCGGGGGGGCCTACGAGCAGTACTTC.

This clone was seen a single time. V gene TRBV5-8 combines with J gene TRBJ2-7; D is unresolved. The V gene's germline CDR1 is SGHTS and CDR2 YDEGEE. Trimming left V 3 bases short and J 3 bases short, with 7 bases between. This CDR3 is built from 12 residues. The CDR3 coding sequence is TGTGCCAGCAGCTCCCTCCGCTACGAGCAGTACTTC. It yields the protein CASSSLRYEQYF.

The chain links TRBV4-1 to TRBJ1-5; TRBD1 matches at 7 bases. Looked up from germline, CDR1 is MGHRA and CDR2 is YSYEKL. The CDR3 contains 16 residues. V lost 2 bases to trimming and J lost 3 bases; unmatched junction nucleotides: 7. For the CDR3, the DNA is TGCGCCAGCAGCCAACTCTGGGGACAGACCAATCAGCCCCAGCATTTT. Encoded protein: CASSQLWGQTNQPQHF.

The rearrangement uses TRBV29-1 and TRBJ2-7, with 7 nucleotides matching TRBD1. The V gene end was trimmed by 4 bases and the J gene end by 2 bases; junction bases not matched to a gene: 5. This CDR3 is 13 amino acids long. Germline V gives CDR1 SQVTM, CDR2 ANQGSEA. The CDR3 sequence: CSVAGTAAYEQYF. The CDR3 DNA is TGCAGCGTTGCTGGGACAGCCGCCTACGAGCAGTACTTC.

The V and J genes are TRBV9 and TRBJ2-2; 8 nucleotides agree with TRBD2. The V gene end was trimmed by 4 bases and the J gene end by 1 base; junction bases not matched to a gene: 6. From germline, CDR1 is SGDLS and CDR2 YYNGEE. The CDR3 has 16 amino acids. The CDR3 is CASSHTSGVNTGELFF. The CDR3 nucleotides are TGTGCCAGCAGCCACACTAGCGGTGTGAACACCGGGGAGCTGTTTTTT.

In its sample, this clone was seen once. This chain uses TRBV12-2 with TRBJ2-5; TRBD2 reflects the table's D call only, with no check against the DNA. TRBV12-2 is a recognized pseudogene. The CDR3 has 16 amino acids. CDR3 in amino acids: CASRSRGRGNQETQYF. In nucleotides, the CDR3 is TGTGCAAGTCGCTCCCGGGGGAGGGGGAATCAAGAGACCCAGTACTTC.

The chain recombines TRBV5-1 with TRBJ2-5; 10 bases line up with TRBD2. CDR1 and CDR2 from the germline V gene are SGHRS and YFSETQ. CDR3 length: 16 residues. Losses at the gene ends were 4 bases for V and 5 bases for J; bases not matched to a gene: 11. The CDR3 DNA sequence: TGCGCCAGCAGCGTATCGTCAGCGGGAGGGGAGGAGACCCAGTACTTC. Its protein is CASSVSSAGGEETQYF.

The rearrangement links TRBV6-5 to TRBJ1-2; D is ambiguous. Trimming removed 10 bases at V and 8 bases at J, with 17 bases between. Germline loops: CDR1 MNHEY, CDR2 SVGAGI. The length of the CDR3 is 12 residues. The CDR3 loop reads CATSEGSYGYTF. For the CDR3, the DNA is TGTGCCACCTCGGAGGGAAGCTACGGCTACACCTTC.

This clone occurred once. V gene TRBV5-7 combines with J gene TRBJ2-7; tentative D call: TRBD1 (6 bases). TRBV5-7 is an ORF, with its function uncertain. This CDR3 is 17 amino acids long. Trimming took off 0 bases at V and 6 bases at J, with 22 bases between the two ends. In nucleotides, the CDR3 is TGTGCCAGCAGCTTGGTGCAGGTCGGGGCAGGGGAAGGCGAGCAGTACTTC. It specifies CASSLVQVGAGEGEQYF.

This clone was recorded a few times. This chain joins TRBV2 and TRBJ1-1, with unresolved D. CDR1 is SNHLY and CDR2 is FYNNEI in the germline V gene. The CDR3 spans 14 residues. Deletions cut 2 bases from V and 4 bases from J, with 11 bases between. The DNA of the CDR3 is TGTGCCAGCAGTGAAAGTCGGAGGATCACTGAAGCTTTCTTT. Translated: CASSESRRITEAFF.

The rearrangement joins TRBV27 to TRBJ1-1, with D possibly TRBD1 on 5 matching bases. Germline V lookup: CDR1 MNHEY, CDR2 SMNVEV (reference sequence). V was clipped by 4 bases and J by 1 base, with 13 bases between them. The CDR3 spans 15 residues. CDR3 nucleotides: TGTGCCAGCAGTTCACGGACACAAAAGAACACTGAAGCTTTCTTT. It translates to CASSSRTQKNTEAFF.

The V gene is TRBV9, the J gene TRBJ2-5; tentative D call: TRBD2 (6 bases). The CDR3 extends over 14 amino acids. Germline V gene lookup returns CDR1 SGDLS and CDR2 YYNGEE. With 3 bases removed from V and 5 bases from J, the gap between germline ends came to 14 bases. The CDR3 bases are TGTGCCAGCAGCGCACCCGGAGGGATGGAGACCCAGTACTTC. This sequence encodes CASSAPGGMETQYF.

This clone was counted a single time. This chain joins TRBV30 and TRBJ1-1, with a possible D match to TRBD1 (6 bases). Germline CDR1 reads GTSNPN; CDR2 reads SVGIG (reference sequence). Deletions cut 2 bases from V and 7 bases from J, with 14 bases between. CDR3 length: 13 amino acids. CDR3 amino acids: CAWSSAGAIEAFF. The CDR3 region has the DNA TGTGCCTGGAGTTCAGCAGGGGCGATTGAAGCTTTCTTT.

The chain joins TRBV2 to TRBJ2-1; TRBD1 is a possible D gene (5 bases). The CDR3 is made up of 12 amino acids. The germline CDR1 and CDR2 sequences are SNHLY and FYNNEI. Trimming shortened V by 5 bases and J by 8 bases, and 10 bases separated the two germline ends. CDR3 nucleotides: TGTGCCAGCAGTCTCAGGGCTCATGAGCAGTTCTTC. Its translation: CASSLRAHEQFF.

CDR3 sequence: CASIPSTASGEIQYF. The CDR3 region has the DNA TGTGCCAGTATCCCCTCGACGGCCAGCGGGGAGATTCAGTACTTC. V and J are TRBV19 and TRBJ2-4; 7 bases align to TRBD2. The length of the CDR3 is 15 residues. Germline V gene lookup returns CDR1 LNHDA and CDR2 SQIVND (reference sequence). V was clipped by 7 bases and J by 10 bases; unmatched bases: 16.

This clone was recorded only once. The chain employs TRBV7-2 and TRBJ2-3; TRBD2 matches 8 bases. There are 15 residues in the CDR3. Germline V lookup: CDR1 SGHTA, CDR2 FQGNSA. J gave up 2 bases and V 6 bases, and 7 bases lay outside the gene matches. CDR3 region: CASSAQAGVTDTQYF. The CDR3 DNA reads as TGTGCCAGCAGTGCTCAAGCGGGAGTCACAGATACGCAGTATTTT.